The source of this T cell receptor (beta chain) is a study of OX40 agonist ivuxolimab in advanced cancers. This CDR3 spans 16 amino acids. Trimming stripped 1 base from V and 2 bases from J, with 9 bases between. Germline V gives CDR1 MGHDK, CDR2 SYGVNS. Profiled with immunoSEQ multiplex PCR; TCRdb holds only in-frame clones, not every one. This sample has around 72,000 clones, with 82% found just once. The clonotype originates from an adult with an advanced solid tumor such as melanoma, head and neck, liver or kidney cancer. The chain combines TRBV25-1 with TRBJ1-6; D possibly corresponds to TRBD1 (6 bases). The sample consisted of CD4+ or CD8+ T cells sorted from blood, taken in a trial of the OX40 agonist ivuxolimab. For the CDR3, the DNA is TGTGCCAGCAGTGAATCGGGGGGCCCCTATAATTCACCCCTCCACTTT. Protein: CASSESGGPYNSPLHF.